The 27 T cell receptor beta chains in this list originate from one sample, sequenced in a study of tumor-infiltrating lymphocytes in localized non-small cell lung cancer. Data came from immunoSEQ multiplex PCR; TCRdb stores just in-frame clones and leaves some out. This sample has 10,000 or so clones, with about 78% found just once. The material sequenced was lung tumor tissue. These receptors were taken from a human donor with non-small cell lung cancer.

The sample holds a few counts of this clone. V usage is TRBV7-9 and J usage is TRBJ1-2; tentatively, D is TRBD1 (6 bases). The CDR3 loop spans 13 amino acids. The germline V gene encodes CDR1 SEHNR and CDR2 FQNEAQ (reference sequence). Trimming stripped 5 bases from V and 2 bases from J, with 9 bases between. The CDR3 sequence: CASSPGQNYGYTF. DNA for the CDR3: TGTGCCAGCAGCCCGGGACAAAACTATGGCTACACCTTC.

The CDR3 protein is CASSQVTGAHTGELFF. CDR3 nucleotides: TGTGCCAGCAGCCAAGTAACAGGGGCCCACACCGGGGAGCTGTTTTTT. V is TRBV4-2 and J is TRBJ2-2, with TRBD1 identical over 7 bases. This CDR3 contains 16 residues. V trimming: 1 base; J trimming: 3 bases; junction bases outside the gene matches: 5. Per germline, CDR1 LGHNA and CDR2 YNFKEQ.

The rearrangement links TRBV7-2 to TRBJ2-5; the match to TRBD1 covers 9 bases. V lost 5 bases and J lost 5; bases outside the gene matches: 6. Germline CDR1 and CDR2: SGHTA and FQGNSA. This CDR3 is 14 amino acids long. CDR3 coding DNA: TGTGCCAGCAGCCGACAGGGGGGCGCGGAGACCCAGTACTTC. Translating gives CASSRQGGAETQYF.

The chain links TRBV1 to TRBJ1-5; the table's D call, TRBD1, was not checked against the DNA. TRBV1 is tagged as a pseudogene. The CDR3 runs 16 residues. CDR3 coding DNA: TGCACCAGCAGCCAAGTAGGACAGGGGGGCCGGGAGCCCCAGCATTTT. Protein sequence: CTSSQVGQGGREPQHF.

CDR3: CASSILQSYGYTF. The CDR3 bases are TGTGCCAGTAGTATTCTGCAGTCGTATGGCTACACCTTC. The rearrangement uses TRBV19 and TRBJ1-2; no reliable D call. V dropped 3 bases and J dropped 5 bases, with 10 bases sitting between them. Germline V gives CDR1 LNHDA, CDR2 SQIVND (reference sequence). The CDR3 loop spans 13 amino acids.

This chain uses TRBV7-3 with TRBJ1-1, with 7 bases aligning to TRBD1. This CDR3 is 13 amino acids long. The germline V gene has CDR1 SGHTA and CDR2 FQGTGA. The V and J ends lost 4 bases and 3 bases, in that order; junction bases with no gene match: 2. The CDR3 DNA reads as TGTGCCAGCAGCTACGGGACAGACACTGAAGCTTTCTTT. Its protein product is CASSYGTDTEAFF.

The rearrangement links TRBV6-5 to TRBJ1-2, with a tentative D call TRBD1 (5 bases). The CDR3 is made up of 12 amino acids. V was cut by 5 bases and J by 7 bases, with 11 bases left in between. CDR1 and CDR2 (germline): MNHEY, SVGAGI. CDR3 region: CASSPGGSGYTF. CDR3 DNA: TGTGCCAGCAGTCCCGGGGGGTCTGGCTACACCTTC.

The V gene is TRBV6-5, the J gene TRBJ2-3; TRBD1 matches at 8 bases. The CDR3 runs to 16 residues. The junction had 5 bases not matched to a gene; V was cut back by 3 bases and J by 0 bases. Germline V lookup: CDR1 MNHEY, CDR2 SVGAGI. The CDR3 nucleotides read TGTGCCAGCAGTTATGACAGGGGAAAAAGCACAGATACGCAGTATTTT. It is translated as CASSYDRGKSTDTQYF.

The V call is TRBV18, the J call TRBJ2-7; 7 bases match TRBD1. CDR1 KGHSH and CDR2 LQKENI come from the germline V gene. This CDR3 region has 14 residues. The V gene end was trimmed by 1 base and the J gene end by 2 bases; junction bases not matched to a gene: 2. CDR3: CASSPRDRAYEQYF. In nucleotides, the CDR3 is TGTGCCAGCTCACCACGGGACAGAGCCTACGAGCAGTACTTC.

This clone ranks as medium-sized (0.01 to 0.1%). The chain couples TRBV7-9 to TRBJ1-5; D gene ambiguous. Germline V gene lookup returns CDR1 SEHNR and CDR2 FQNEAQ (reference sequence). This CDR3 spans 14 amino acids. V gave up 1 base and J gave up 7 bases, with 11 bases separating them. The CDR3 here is CASSLGGQIQPQHF. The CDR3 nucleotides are TGTGCCAGCAGCTTAGGCGGCCAGATACAGCCCCAGCATTTT.

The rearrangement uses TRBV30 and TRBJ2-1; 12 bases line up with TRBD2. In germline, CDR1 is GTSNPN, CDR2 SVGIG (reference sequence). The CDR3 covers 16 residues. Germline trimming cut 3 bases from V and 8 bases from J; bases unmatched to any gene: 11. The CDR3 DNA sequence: TGTGCCTGGAGCGATCTAGCGGGAGGGCTCAGGGATGAGCAGTTCTTC. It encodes CAWSDLAGGLRDEQFF.

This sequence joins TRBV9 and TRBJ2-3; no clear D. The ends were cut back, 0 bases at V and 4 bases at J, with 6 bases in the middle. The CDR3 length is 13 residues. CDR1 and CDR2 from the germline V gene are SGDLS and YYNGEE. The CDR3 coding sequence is TGTGCCAGCAGCGTAGCTGTGCCAGATACGCAGTATTTT. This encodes CASSVAVPDTQYF.

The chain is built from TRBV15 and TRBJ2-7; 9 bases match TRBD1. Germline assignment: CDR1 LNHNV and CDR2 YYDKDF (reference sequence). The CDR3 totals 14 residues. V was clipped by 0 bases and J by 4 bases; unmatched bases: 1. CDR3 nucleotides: TGTGCCACCAGCAGAGAGGGGACAGGGTACGAGCAGTACTTC. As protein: CATSREGTGYEQYF.

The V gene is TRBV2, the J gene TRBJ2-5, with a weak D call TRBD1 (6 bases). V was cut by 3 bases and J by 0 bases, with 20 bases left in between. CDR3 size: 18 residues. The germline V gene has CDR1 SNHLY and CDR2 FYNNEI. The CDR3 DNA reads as TGTGCCAGCAGTGAGTTCATGGTAGACAGGCCAAACCAAGAGACCCAGTACTTC. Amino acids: CASSEFMVDRPNQETQYF.

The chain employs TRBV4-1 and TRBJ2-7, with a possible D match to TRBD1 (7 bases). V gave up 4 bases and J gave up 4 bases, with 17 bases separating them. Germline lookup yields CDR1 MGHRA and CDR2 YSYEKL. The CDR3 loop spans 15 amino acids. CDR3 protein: CASSRLDRRGYEQYF. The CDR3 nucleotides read TGCGCCAGCAGCCGGCTGGACAGGCGGGGATACGAGCAGTACTTC.

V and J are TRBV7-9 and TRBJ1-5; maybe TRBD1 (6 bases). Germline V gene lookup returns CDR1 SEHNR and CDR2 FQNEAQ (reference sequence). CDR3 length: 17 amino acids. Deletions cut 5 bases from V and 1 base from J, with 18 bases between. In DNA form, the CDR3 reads TGTGCCAGCAGCCCTTCGGACAGTTCAGGGAGCAATCAGCCCCAGCATTTT. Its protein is CASSPSDSSGSNQPQHF.

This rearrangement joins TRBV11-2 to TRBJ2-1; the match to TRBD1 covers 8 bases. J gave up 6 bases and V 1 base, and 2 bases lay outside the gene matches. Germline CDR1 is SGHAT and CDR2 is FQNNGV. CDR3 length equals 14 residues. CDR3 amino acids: CASSLVDRGNEQFF. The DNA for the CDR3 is TGTGCCAGCAGCTTAGTTGACAGGGGCAATGAGCAGTTCTTC.

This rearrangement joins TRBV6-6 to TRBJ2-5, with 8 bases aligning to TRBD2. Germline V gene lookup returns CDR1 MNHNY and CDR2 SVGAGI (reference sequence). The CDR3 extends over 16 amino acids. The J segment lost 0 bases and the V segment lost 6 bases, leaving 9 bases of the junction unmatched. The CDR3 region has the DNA TGTGCCAGCAGCTGGGGTAGCGGGGAGTACCAAGAGACCCAGTACTTC. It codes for CASSWGSGEYQETQYF.

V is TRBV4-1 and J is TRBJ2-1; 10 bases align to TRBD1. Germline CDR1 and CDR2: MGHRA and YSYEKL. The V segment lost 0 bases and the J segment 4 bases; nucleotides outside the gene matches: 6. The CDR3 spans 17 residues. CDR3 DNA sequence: TGCGCCAGCAGCCAAGAAAGGGGACAGGGGACATACAATGAGCAGTTCTTC. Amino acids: CASSQERGQGTYNEQFF.

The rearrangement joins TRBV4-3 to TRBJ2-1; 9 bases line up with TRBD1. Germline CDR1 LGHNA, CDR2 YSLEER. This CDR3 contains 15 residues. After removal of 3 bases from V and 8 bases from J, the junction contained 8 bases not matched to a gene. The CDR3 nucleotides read TGCGCCAGCAGCCAGGGACAGGGAAAAGAAGATGAGCAGTTCTTC. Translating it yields CASSQGQGKEDEQFF.

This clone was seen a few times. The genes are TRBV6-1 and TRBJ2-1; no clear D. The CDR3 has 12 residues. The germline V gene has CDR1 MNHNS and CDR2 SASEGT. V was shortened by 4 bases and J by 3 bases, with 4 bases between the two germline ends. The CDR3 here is CASSAYYNEQFF. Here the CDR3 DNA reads TGTGCCAGCAGTGCTTACTACAATGAGCAGTTCTTC.

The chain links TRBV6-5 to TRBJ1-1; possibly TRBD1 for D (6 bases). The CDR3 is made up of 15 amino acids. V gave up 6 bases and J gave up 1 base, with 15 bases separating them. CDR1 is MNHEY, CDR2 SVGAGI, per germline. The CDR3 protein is CASSARGRPNTEAFF. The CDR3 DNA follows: TGTGCCAGCAGCGCTCGGGGGCGCCCGAACACTGAAGCTTTCTTT.

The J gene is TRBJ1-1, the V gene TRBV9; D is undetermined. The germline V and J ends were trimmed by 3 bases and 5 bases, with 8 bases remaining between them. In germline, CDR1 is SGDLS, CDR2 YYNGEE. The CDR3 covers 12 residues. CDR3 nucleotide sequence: TGTGCCAGCAGCGAGCATGCGACTGAAGCTTTCTTT. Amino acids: CASSEHATEAFF.

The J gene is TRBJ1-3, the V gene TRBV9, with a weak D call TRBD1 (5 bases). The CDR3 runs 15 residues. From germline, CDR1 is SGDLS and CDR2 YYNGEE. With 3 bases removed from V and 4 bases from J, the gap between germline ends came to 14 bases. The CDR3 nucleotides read TGTGCCAGCAGCGAGAGCGGGGGTAGAGGAAACACCATATATTTT. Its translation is CASSESGGRGNTIYF.

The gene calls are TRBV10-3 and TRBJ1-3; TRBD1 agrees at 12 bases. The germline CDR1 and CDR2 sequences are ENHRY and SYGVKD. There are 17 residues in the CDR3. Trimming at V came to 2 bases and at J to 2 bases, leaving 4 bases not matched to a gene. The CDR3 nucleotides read TGTGCCATCAGTGAGCCGGGACAGGGGGCGACTGGAAACACCATATATTTT. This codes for CAISEPGQGATGNTIYF.

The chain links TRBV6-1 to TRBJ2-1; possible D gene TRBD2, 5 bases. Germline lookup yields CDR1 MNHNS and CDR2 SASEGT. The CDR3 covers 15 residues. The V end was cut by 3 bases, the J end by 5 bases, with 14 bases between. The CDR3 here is CASSDDSFGDNEQFF. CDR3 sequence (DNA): TGTGCCAGCAGTGACGACTCATTCGGGGACAATGAGCAGTTCTTC.

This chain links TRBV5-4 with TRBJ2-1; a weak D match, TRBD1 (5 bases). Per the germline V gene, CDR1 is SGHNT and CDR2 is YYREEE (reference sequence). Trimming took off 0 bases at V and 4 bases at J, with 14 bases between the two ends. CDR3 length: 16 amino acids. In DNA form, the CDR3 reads TGTGCCAGCAGCTTGGCCGTAAGGGGATCTTACAATGAGCAGTTCTTC. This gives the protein CASSLAVRGSYNEQFF.